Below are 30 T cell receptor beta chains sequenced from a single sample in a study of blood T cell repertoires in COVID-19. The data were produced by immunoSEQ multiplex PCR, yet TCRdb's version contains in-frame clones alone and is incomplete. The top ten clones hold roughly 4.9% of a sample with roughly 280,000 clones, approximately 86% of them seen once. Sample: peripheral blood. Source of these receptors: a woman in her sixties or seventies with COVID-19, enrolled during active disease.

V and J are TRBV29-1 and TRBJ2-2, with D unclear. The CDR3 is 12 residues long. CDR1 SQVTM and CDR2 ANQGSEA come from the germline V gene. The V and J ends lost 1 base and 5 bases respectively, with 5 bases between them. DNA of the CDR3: TGCAGCGTTGAAGGTAGAACCGGGGAGCTGTTTTTT. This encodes CSVEGRTGELFF.

The CDR3 region has the DNA TGTGCCAGCAGCCAATTCGAGGCGTCAGTGGAGCAGTACTTC. Protein sequence: CASSQFEASVEQYF. V is TRBV4-2 and J is TRBJ2-7; D call uncertain. Looked up from germline, CDR1 is LGHNA and CDR2 is YNFKEQ. Between the trimmed V and J ends, which lost 2 bases and 7 bases, there was a span of 15 bases. This CDR3 has 14 residues.

The CDR3 spells CASSLEPFGSGSDTDTQYF. CDR3 nucleotide sequence: TGTGCCAGCAGCTTAGAGCCGTTTGGTAGCGGGAGCGACACAGATACGCAGTATTTT. This rearrangement joins TRBV7-2 to TRBJ2-3; TRBD2 agrees at 9 bases. CDR3 length: 19 residues. Trimming cost V 1 base and J 2 bases; bases outside gene matches: 13. Germline loops: CDR1 SGHTA, CDR2 FQGNSA.

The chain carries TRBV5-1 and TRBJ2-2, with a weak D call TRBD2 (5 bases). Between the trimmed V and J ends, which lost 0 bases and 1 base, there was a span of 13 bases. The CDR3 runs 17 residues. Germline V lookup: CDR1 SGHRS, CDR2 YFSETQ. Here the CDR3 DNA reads TGCGCCAGCAGCTTGGGTCTTTTTAGCGTGAACACCGGGGAGCTGTTTTTT. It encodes CASSLGLFSVNTGELFF.

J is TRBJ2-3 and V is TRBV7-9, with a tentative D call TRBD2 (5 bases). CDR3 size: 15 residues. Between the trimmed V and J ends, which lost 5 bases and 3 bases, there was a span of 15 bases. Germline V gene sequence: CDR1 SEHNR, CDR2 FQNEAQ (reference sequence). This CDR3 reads CASSRPGSATDTQYF. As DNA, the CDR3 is TGTGCCAGCAGCCGCCCGGGGAGCGCTACAGATACGCAGTATTTT.

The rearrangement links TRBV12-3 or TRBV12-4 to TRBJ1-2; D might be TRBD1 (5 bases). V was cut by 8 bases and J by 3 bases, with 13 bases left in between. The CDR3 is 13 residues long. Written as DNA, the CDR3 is TGTGCCAGCTTTGGGGCTTCCCACTATGGCTACACCTTC. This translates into CASFGASHYGYTF.

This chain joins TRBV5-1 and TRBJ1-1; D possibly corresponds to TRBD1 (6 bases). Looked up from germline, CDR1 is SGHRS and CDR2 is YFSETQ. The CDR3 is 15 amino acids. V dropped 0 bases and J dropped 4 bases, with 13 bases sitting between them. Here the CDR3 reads CASSLGQGSGTEAFF. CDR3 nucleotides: TGCGCCAGCAGCTTGGGTCAGGGGTCGGGCACTGAAGCTTTCTTT.

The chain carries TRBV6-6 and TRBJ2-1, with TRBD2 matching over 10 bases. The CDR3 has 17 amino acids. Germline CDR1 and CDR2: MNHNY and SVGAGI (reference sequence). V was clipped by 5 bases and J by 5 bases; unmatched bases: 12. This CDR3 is CASSPLAGLGRNNEQFF. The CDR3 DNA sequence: TGTGCCAGCAGTCCACTAGCGGGACTGGGAAGAAACAATGAGCAGTTCTTC.

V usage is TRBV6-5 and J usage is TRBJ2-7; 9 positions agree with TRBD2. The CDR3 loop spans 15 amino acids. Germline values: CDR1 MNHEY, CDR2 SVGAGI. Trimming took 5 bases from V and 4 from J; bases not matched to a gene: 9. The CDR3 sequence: CASSPRTSDIYEQYF. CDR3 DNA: TGTGCCAGCAGTCCGCGGACTAGCGACATATACGAGCAGTACTTC.

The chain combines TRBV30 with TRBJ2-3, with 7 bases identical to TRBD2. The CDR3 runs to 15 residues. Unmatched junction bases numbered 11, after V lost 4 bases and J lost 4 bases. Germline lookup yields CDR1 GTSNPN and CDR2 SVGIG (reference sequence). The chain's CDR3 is CAWTTRRGFADTQYF. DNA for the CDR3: TGTGCCTGGACCACTCGGCGGGGGTTTGCAGATACGCAGTATTTT. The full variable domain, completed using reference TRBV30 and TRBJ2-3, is SQTIHQWPATLVQPVGSPLSLECTVEGTSNPNLYWYRQAAGRGLQLLFYSVGIGQISSEVPQNLSASRPQDRQFILSSKKLLLSDSGFYLCAWTTRRGFADTQYFGPGTRLTVL.

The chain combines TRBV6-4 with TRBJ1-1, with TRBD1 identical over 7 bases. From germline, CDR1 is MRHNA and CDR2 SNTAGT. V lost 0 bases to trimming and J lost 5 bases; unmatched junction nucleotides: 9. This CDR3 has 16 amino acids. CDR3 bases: TGTGCCAGCAGTGACTCGGTTATACAGGGGTTTACTGAAGCTTTCTTT. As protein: CASSDSVIQGFTEAFF.

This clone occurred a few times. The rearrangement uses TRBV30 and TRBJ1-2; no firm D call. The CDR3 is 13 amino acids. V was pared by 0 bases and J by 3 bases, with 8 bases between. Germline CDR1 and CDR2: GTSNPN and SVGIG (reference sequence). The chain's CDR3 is CAWSVTPDYGYTF. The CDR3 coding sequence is TGTGCCTGGAGTGTAACCCCGGACTATGGCTACACCTTC.

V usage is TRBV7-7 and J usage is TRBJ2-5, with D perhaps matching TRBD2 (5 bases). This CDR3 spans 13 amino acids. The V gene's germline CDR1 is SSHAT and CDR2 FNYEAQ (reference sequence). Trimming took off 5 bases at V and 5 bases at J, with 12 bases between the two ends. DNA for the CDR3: TGTGCCAGCAGCGTGGACTTGGGGGAGACCCAGTACTTC. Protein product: CASSVDLGETQYF.

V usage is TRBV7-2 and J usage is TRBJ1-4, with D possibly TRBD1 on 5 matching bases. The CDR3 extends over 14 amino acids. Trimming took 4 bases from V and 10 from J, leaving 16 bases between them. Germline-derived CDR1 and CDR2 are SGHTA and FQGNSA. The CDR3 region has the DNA TGTGCCAGCAGCTGGGACGGGGGACGGGGAAAACTGTTTTTT. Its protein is CASSWDGGRGKLFF.

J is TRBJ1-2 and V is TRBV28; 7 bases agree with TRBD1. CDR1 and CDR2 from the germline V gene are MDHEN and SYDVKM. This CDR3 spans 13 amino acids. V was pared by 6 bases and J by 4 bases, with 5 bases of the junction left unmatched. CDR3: CASSSHRGYGYTF. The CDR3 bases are TGTGCCAGCAGCAGTCACAGGGGCTATGGCTACACCTTC.

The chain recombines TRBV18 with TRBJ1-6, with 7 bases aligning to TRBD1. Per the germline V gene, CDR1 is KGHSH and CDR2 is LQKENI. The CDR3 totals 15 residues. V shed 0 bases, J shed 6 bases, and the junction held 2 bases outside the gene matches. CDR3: CASSPPTGSNSPLHF. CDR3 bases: TGTGCCAGCTCACCACCGACAGGGTCTAATTCACCCCTCCACTTT.

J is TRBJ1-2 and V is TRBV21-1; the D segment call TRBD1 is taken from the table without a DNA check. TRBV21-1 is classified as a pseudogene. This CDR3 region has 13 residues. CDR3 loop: CASWPPANYGYTF. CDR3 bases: TGTGCCAGCTGGCCCCCAGCTAACTATGGCTACACCTTC.

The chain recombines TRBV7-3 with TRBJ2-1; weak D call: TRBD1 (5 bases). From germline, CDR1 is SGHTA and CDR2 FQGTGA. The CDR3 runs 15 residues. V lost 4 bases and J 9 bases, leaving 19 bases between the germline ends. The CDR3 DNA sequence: TGTGCCAGCAGCTCCACGGTGGGGCTAGTAAGTGAGCAGTTCTTC. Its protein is CASSSTVGLVSEQFF.

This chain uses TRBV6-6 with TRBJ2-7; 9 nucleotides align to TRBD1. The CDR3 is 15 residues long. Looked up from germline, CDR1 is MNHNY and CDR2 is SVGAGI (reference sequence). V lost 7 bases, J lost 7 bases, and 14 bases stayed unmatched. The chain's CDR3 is CASNDVQGAAREQYF. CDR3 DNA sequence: TGTGCCAGCAACGACGTACAGGGGGCAGCTCGTGAGCAGTACTTC.

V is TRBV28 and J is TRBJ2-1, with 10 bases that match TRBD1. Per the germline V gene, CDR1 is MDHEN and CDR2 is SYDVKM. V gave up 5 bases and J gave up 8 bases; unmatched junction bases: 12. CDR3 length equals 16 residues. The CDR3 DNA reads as TGTGCCAGCAGTACTACGGGACAGGGGACAGGGCATGAGCAGTTCTTC. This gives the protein CASSTTGQGTGHEQFF.

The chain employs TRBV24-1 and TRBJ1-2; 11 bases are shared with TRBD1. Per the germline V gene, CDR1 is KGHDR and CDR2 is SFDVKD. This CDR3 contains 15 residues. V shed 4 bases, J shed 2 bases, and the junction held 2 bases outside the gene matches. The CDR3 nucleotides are TGTGCCACCAGTGAGGGGACAGGGGGGAACTATGGCTACACCTTC. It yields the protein CATSEGTGGNYGYTF.

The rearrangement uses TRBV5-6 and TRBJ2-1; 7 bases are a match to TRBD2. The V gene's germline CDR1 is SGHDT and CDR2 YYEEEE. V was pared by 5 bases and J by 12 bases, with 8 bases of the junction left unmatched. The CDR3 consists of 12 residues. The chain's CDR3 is CASSSRLARQFF. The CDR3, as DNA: TGTGCCAGCAGTTCCCGACTAGCCAGGCAGTTCTTC.

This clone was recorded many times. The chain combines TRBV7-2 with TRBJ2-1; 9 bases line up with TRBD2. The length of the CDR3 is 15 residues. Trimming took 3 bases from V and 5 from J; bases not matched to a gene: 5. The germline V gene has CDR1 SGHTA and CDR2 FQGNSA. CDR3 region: CASSLMGTSNNEQFF. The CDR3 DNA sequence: TGTGCCAGCAGCTTGATGGGGACTAGCAACAATGAGCAGTTCTTC.

The CDR3 region is CASSQATSGTNYEQYF. CDR3 bases: TGTGCCAGCAGCCAAGCGACTAGCGGTACGAACTACGAGCAGTACTTC. The rearrangement uses TRBV3-1 (or the pseudogene TRBV3-2) and TRBJ2-7; 9 nucleotides align to TRBD2. The germline V gene encodes CDR1 LGHDT and CDR2 YNNKEL (reference sequence). The CDR3 covers 16 residues. After removal of 1 base from V and 3 bases from J, the junction contained 7 bases not matched to a gene.

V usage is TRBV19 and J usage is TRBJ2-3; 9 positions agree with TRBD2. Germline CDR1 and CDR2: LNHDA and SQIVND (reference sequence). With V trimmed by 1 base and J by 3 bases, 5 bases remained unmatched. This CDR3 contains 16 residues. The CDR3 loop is CASSIGPSGTTDTQYF. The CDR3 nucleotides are TGTGCCAGTAGTATAGGGCCTAGCGGGACGACAGATACGCAGTATTTT.

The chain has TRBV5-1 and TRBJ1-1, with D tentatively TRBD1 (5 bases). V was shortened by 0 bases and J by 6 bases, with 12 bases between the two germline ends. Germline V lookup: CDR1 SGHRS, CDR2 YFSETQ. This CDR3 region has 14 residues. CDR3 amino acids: CASSLVKGMSEAFF. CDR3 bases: TGCGCCAGCAGCTTGGTTAAGGGGATGTCTGAAGCTTTCTTT.

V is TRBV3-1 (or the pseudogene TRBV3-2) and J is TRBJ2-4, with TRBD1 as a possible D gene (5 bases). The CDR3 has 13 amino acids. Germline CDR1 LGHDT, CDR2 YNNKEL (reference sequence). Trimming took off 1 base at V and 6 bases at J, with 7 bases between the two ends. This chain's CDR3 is CASSQGDRNIQYF. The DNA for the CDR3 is TGTGCCAGCAGCCAAGGCGACAGAAACATTCAGTACTTC.

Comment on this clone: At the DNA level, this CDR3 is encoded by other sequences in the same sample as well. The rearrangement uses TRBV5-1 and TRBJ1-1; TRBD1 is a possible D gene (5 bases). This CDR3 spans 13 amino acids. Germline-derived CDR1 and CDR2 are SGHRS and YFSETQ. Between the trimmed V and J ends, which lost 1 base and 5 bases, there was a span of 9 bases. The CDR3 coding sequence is TGCGCCAGCAGCTTGCCCGGGGGGACTGAAGCTTTCTTT. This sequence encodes CASSLPGGTEAFF.

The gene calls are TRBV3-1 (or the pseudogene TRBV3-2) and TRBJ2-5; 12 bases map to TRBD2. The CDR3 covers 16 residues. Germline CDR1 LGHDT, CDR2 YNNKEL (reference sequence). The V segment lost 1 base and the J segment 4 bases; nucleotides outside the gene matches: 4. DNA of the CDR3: TGTGCCAGCAGCCAAGGCCCGGGACTAGCGGGAGAGACCCAGTACTTC. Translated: CASSQGPGLAGETQYF.

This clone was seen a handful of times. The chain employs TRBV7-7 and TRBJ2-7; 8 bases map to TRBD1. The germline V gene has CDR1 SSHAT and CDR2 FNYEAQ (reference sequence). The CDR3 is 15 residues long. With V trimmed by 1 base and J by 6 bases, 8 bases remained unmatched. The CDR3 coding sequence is TGTGCCAGCAGCTTAGGGGGACAGGAGAACAGCGAGCAGTACTTC. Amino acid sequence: CASSLGGQENSEQYF. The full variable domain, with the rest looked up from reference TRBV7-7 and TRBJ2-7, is GAGVSQSPRYKVTKRGQDVTLRCDPISSHATLYWYQQALGQGPEFLTYFNYEAQPDKSGLPSDRFSAERPEGSISTLTIQRTEQRDSAMYRCASSLGGQENSEQYFGPGTRLTVT.